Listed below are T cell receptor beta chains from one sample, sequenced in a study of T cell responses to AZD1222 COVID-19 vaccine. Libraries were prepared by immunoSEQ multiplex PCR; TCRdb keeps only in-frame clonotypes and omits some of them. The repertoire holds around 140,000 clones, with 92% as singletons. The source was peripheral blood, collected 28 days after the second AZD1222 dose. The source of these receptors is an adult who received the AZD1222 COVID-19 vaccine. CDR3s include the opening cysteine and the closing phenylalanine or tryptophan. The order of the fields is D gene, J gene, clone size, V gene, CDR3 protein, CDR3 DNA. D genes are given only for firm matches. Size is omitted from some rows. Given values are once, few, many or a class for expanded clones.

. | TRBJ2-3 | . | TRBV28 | CASTATVQGRGTDTQYF | TGTGCCAGCACCGCCACGGTCCAGGGGCGCGGCACAGATACGCAGTATTTT
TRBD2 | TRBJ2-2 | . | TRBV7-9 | CASSLGRAGELFF | TGTGCCAGCTCTCTAGGGAGGGCCGGGGAGCTGTTTTTT
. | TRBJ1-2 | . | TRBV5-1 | CASSSDSNLKGYTF | TGCGCCAGCAGCTCGGACAGTAACCTGAAGGGCTACACCTTC
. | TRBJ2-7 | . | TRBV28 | CASNPRGYEQYF | TGTGCCAGCAACCCCCGAGGCTACGAGCAGTACTTC
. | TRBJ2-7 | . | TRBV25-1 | CASSDEGTYEQYF | TGTGCCAGCAGTGACGAGGGAACCTACGAGCAGTACTTC
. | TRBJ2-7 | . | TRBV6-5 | CASSYGWRGGYEQYF | TGTGCCAGCAGTTACGGGTGGAGGGGGGGATACGAGCAGTACTTC
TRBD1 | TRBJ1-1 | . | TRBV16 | CASSRQGNTEAFF | TGTGCCAGCAGCCGACAGGGGAACACTGAAGCTTTCTTT
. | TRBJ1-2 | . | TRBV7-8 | CASSLQEPRLDYGYTF | TGTGCCAGCAGCTTACAGGAGCCCCGCCTGGACTATGGCTACACCTTC
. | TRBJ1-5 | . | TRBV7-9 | CASSPGTHQPQHF | TGTGCCAGCAGCCCCGGGACACACCAGCCCCAGCATTTT
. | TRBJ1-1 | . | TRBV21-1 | CASRPKGTPSISEAFF | TGTGCCAGCCGCCCCAAGGGAACACCCAGTATCTCTGAAGCTTTCTTT
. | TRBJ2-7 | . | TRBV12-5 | CASGLVLGVPNEQYF | TGTGCTAGTGGTTTGGTACTGGGGGTTCCCAACGAGCAGTACTTC
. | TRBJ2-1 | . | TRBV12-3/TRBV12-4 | CASSRVYNEQFF | TGTGCCAGCAGCCGGGTGTACAATGAGCAGTTCTTC
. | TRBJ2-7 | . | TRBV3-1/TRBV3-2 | CASSQAGAYEQYF | TGTGCCAGCAGCCAAGCCGGTGCCTACGAGCAGTACTTC
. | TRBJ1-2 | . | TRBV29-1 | CSVEEGVDSLGGYTF | TGCAGCGTTGAAGAGGGGGTGGACAGCCTAGGGGGCTACACCTTC
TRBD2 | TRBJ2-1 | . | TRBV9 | CASSVVGRGGNEQFF | TGTGCCAGCAGCGTAGTCGGGAGGGGAGGGAATGAGCAGTTCTTC
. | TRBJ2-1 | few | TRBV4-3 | CASRPVWFF | TGCGCCAGCAGGCCCGTCTGGTTCTTC
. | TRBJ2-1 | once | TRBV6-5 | CASSSAGAYNEQFF | TGTGCCAGCAGTTCGGCGGGGGCATACAATGAGCAGTTCTTC
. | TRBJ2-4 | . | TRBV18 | CASSPDKNIQYF | TGTGCCAGCTCACCGGACAAAAACATTCAGTACTTC
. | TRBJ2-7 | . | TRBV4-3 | CASSQDAGDSYEQYF | TGCGCCAGCAGTCAGGATGCAGGAGACTCCTACGAGCAGTACTTC
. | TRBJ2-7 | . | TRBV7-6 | CASSPYPGSAFGEQYF | TGTGCCAGCAGCCCCTACCCGGGCTCAGCCTTTGGGGAGCAGTACTTC
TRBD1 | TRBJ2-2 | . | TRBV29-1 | CSVAHGTGGTGELFF | TGCAGCGTTGCCCACGGGACAGGGGGTACCGGGGAGCTGTTTTTT
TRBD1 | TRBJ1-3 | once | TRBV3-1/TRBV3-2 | CASSPDRAGNTIYF | TGTGCCAGCAGCCCCGACAGGGCTGGAAACACCATATATTTT
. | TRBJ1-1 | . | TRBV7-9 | CASSLDSWAGEAFF | TGTGCCAGCAGCCTCGACAGTTGGGCTGGTGAAGCTTTCTTT
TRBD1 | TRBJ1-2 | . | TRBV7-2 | CASSADREGGYTF | TGTGCCAGCAGCGCGGACAGGGAGGGTGGCTACACCTTC
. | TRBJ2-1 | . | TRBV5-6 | CASSLESSGYSNEQFF | TGTGCCAGCAGCTTGGAGTCGTCCGGCTACAGCAATGAGCAGTTCTTC
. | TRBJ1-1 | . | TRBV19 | CASTATGKPNTEAFF | TGTGCCAGTACCGCGACAGGCAAGCCGAACACTGAAGCTTTCTTT
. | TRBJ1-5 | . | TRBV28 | CASSSGGWDQPQHF | TGTGCCAGCAGTAGTGGGGGTTGGGATCAGCCCCAGCATTTT
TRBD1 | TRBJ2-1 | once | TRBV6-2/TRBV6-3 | CASSRDRTNEQFF | TGTGCCAGCAGCCGGGACAGGACCAATGAGCAGTTCTTC
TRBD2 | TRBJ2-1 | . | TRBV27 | CASSFPTSGGGNEQFF | TGTGCCAGCAGTTTCCCGACTAGCGGGGGGGGCAATGAGCAGTTCTTC
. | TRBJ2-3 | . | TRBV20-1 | CSARSDTQYF | TGCAGTGCTAGGTCGGATACGCAGTATTTT
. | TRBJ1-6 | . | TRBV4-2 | CASSPRTDNSPLHF | TGTGCCAGCAGCCCTCGGACAGATAATTCACCCCTCCACTTT
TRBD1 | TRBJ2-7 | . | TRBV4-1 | CASSHIDRADSYEQYF | TGCGCCAGCAGCCATATTGACAGGGCGGACTCCTACGAGCAGTACTTC
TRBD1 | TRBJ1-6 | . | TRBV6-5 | CASSLDRVGSPLHF | TGTGCCAGCAGCCTCGACAGGGTAGGCTCACCCCTCCACTTT
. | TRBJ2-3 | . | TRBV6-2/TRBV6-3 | CASSYRRDTQYF | TGTGCCAGCAGTTACCGGAGAGATACGCAGTATTTT
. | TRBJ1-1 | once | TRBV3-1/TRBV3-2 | CASSQMGGGEAFF | TGTGCCAGCAGCCAAATGGGCGGGGGTGAAGCTTTCTTT
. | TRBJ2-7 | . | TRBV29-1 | CSVEGGNSYEQYF | TGCAGCGTTGAAGGGGGCAACAGCTACGAGCAGTACTTC
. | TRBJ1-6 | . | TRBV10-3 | CAIRDTQSNSPLHF | TGTGCCATCAGGGACACGCAATCGAATTCACCCCTCCACTTT
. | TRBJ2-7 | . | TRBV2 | CASSESGAVLSEQYF | TGTGCCAGCAGTGAATCGGGGGCCGTCCTTTCCGAGCAGTACTTC
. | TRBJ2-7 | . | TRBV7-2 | CASSPYGGSYEQYF | TGTGCCAGCAGTCCATACGGGGGCAGCTACGAGCAGTACTTC
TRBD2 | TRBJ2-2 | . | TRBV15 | CATSRDGTSGLNTGELFF | TGTGCCACCAGCAGAGATGGCACTAGCGGTTTGAACACCGGGGAGCTGTTTTTT
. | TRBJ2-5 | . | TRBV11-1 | CASSLRGAGARETQYF | TGTGCCAGCAGCTTAAGGGGAGCAGGGGCTCGGGAGACCCAGTACTTC
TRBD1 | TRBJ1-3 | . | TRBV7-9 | CASSLAVQGPSGNTIYF | TGTGCCAGCAGCTTAGCAGTACAGGGGCCCTCTGGAAACACCATATATTTT
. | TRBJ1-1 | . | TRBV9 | CASSVGIYTEAFF | TGTGCCAGCAGCGTAGGAATATACACTGAAGCTTTCTTT
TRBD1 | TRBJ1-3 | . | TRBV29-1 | CSAQGTTIYF | TGCAGCGCACAGGGGACCACCATATATTTT
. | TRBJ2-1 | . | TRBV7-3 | CASSYGYASNEQFF | TGTGCCAGCAGTTACGGCTACGCCTCCAATGAGCAGTTCTTC
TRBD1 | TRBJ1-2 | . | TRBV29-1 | CSVEGDRLFAGYTF | TGCAGCGTTGAAGGGGACAGGTTATTTGCTGGCTACACCTTC
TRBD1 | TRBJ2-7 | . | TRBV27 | CASSLGQKYEQYF | TGTGCCAGCAGTTTGGGACAGAAATACGAGCAGTACTTC
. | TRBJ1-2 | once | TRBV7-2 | CASTIRGYGYTF | TGTGCCAGCACCATTAGAGGATATGGCTACACCTTC
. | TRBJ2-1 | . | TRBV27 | CASGPSGPTVFNEQFF | TGTGCCAGCGGCCCATCCGGGCCCACCGTCTTCAATGAGCAGTTCTTC
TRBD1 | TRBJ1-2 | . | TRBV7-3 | CASSFSPGQGDGYTF | TGTGCCAGCAGCTTTTCCCCTGGACAGGGCGATGGCTACACCTTC
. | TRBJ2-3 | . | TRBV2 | CASVQFSTDTQYF | TGTGCCAGCGTACAGTTTAGCACAGATACGCAGTATTTT
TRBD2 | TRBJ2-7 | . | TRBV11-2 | CASSLTASTSGVYF | TGTGCCAGCAGCTTAACCGCGTCGACTAGCGGGGTCTACTTC
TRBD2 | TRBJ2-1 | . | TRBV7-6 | CASSLSPSGRYNEQFF | TGTGCCAGCAGCTTATCCCCTAGCGGACGATACAATGAGCAGTTCTTC
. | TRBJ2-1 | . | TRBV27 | CASSLRWSSYNEQFF | TGTGCCAGCAGTTTAAGGTGGAGCTCCTACAATGAGCAGTTCTTC
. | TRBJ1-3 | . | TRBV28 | CASSLGPQVIGTIYF | TGTGCCAGCAGTTTAGGGCCACAGGTGATTGGAACCATATATTTT
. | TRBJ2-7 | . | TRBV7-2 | CASSLGQGGTYEQYF | TGTGCCAGCAGCTTAGGCCAGGGTGGAACCTACGAGCAGTACTTC
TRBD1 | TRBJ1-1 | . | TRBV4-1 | CASSQVRGLLNTEAFF | TGCGCCAGCAGCCAAGTCAGGGGGCTATTGAACACTGAAGCTTTCTTT
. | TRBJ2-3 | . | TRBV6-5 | CASRSGVRGDTQYF | TGTGCCAGCAGATCGGGAGTCCGTGGAGATACGCAGTATTTT
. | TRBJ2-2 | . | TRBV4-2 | CASSQELGSSPGELFF | TGTGCCAGCAGCCAAGAGTTGGGGTCCTCACCCGGGGAGCTGTTTTTT